This T cell receptor (beta chain) derives from a study of control samples from healthy donors and cancer patients. V lost 7 bases, J lost 12 bases, and 16 bases stayed unmatched. Germline-derived CDR1 and CDR2 are MDHEN and SYDVKM. The CDR3 contains 15 residues. The assay was immunoSEQ multiplex PCR, and TCRdb's table has in-frame clones only and misses some. The data hold 100,000 or so clones, with roughly 90% observed a single time. The receptor comes from a man younger than 45 in good health. Sequencing was done on a sample of blood. The gene calls are TRBV28 and TRBJ2-7; 12 bases match TRBD1. The CDR3 coding sequence is TGTGCCAGCAATTATTTGGGGACAGGGGGCGGGCGTGGGTACTTC. It translates to CASNYLGTGGGRGYF.